Detailed here is one T cell receptor (beta chain). Its cognate antigen is unknown. The germline CDR1 and CDR2 sequences are LNHDA and SQIVND (reference sequence). CDR3 length equals 14 residues. The record originates from a study of T cells expressing NK-cell markers. About the research overall: In sorted CD3+CD56+NKG2C+, CD3+CD56+NKG2C- and CD3+CD56-NKG2C+ T cells, TCR beta repertoires were obtained. The study sequenced eight donors, seven HCMV-seropositive and one seronegative.

Notes on the study in general: Similarly, these clonotypes led the CD3+CD56-NKG2C+ fraction as well in several donors.

TCR beta cDNA was made by 5'RACE template switching with UMIs. Reanalyzing the 5' RACE reads, TCRdb keeps one entry per CDR3 protein, without DNA. The sample data list a few hundred thousand distinct CDR3 sequences. This receptor was obtained from a man aged 18 to 69 in good health. The specimen sequenced was blood T cells: a sorted CD56 or NKG2C T cell subset, CD4+ or CD8+ T cells, or bulk PBMC T cells (not recorded which). The chain couples TRBV19 to TRBJ2-1; without DNA, the TCRdb call of TRBD2 cannot be checked. The CDR3 loop is CASNRGTPENEQFF.